The table lists the clone carrying this T cell receptor beta chain with a few counts. This CDR3 contains 10 residues. Trimming cost V 4 bases and J 5 bases, with 5 bases left between them. CDR1 and CDR2 from the germline V gene are SQVTM and ANQGSEA. Some clones are missing from TCRdb's copy, which holds only in-frame ones; the method was immunoSEQ multiplex PCR. The sample has roughly 15,000 clones, 80% to 85% seen once. The data derive from a study of PD-1 blockade in mismatch repair-deficient tumors. The material sequenced was PBMCs, taken 4 weeks after starting pembrolizumab. The V and J genes are TRBV29-1 and TRBJ2-5; D is ambiguous. The clonotype comes from an adult with mismatch repair-deficient cancer. CDR3 protein: CSVVYETQYF. The CDR3 DNA reads as TGCAGCGTTGTTTATGAGACCCAGTACTTC.